This TCR beta chain comes out of a study of molecular identifiers for immune sequencing clone quantification. This CDR3 has 14 amino acids. With 1 base removed from V and 7 bases from J, the gap between germline ends came to 14 bases. Germline V gene data show CDR1 as MNHEY and CDR2 as SVGEGT. Bulk TCR library preparation followed previously described methods with listed TCR primers. TCRdb re-derived calls from the PCR reads in MiXCR, one entry per CDR3 protein. This table has just under 650,000 distinct CDR3 sequences, 15% to 20% appearing once. This clonotype was seen ten or more times. As yet, its antigen is unknown. General study results and limits: One cell's worth of spiked Jurkat TCR RNA was reportedly detectable among about 930,000 naive cells.

The chain has TRBV6-2 or TRBV6-3 and TRBJ2-7, with D tentatively TRBD1 (6 bases). The sequencing input was naive CD8+ T cells from blood, with Jurkat cell RNA spiked in. Subset here: FACS-sorted CD8+CD4-CCR7+CD45RA+ naive T cells. The clonotype comes from a human donor in good health. Some libraries in this study had Jurkat cell RNA spiked in. CDR3 amino acids: CASSYFGRGWEQYF. DNA for the CDR3: TGTGCCAGCAGTTACTTCGGAAGGGGGTGGGAGCAGTACTTC.